This T cell receptor (beta chain) is from a study of T cell repertoires in cytomegalovirus infection. Overall study: It can be stated that public TCR beta signatures indicated CMV infection as well as a matching HLA type.

Deletions cut 1 base from V and 4 bases from J, with 9 bases between. This CDR3 comprises 14 residues. CDR1 is SGHTA and CDR2 is FQGNSA in the germline V gene. In its sample, this clonotype was seen many times. The antigen is not known. Findings of the study overall: In two of eight donors, the top clonotype was HLA-C-restricted CMV-specific. Cumulative frequency of public TCR beta families picked out carriers of CMV plus the relevant HLA.

TCRdb re-analysed the reads in MiXCR, keeping a single row per CDR3 protein. In the table there are tens of thousands of distinct CDR3 sequences, more than 3% of which are singletons. The chain uses TRBV7-2 and TRBJ2-3; D call uncertain. Sequencing used PBMCs. This receptor was identified in a human donor in good health (CMV status not recorded). Some clones in this sample may be carry-over from other donors' samples. CDR3 sequence: CASSLGRSPDTQYF. Written as DNA, the CDR3 is TGTGCCAGCAGCTTAGGCAGGTCCCCAGATACGCAGTATTTT.